Here is one T cell receptor beta chain with its context. This clonotype was observed at least ten times. Its recognized antigen is unknown. Nothing much larger sits one base from this clone, and base qualities are not available. The data belong to a study of T-cell reconstitution after alpha-beta-depleted transplantation in children listed by TCRdb under 2016. Background for the entire study: Using TCR repertoire profiling, the study followed T-cell immune reconstitution in a quantitative way in children after TCRalphabeta/CD19-depleted allogeneic hematopoietic cell transplantation.

Library preparation was by PCR. The listed sequencing device is Illumina HiSeq 2500. TCR libraries were prepared with molecular barcoding, using unique molecular identifiers to normalize TCRbeta repertoire quantification. The public reads were quality trimmed at Q25 with fastp and then assembled into clones with MiXCR by TCRdb, keeping productive beta chains. Each CDR3 protein appears once, grouped with its most common genes and DNA. Recorded for this sample are 300,000 to 400,000 distinct CDR3 sequences; about 16% of them occurred a single time. About 41% of the sample rests with the top ten. What the authors observed across the whole study: In some patients, high TCRbeta diversity at day 60 was attributed to recipient T cells and intrathymic progenitors that had survived conditioning. The apparently early recovery of alphabetaT-cell counts about two months after transplant reportedly depended on only several hundred rapidly expanded clones that came from non-depleted graft cells. Hyperexpanded clone frequencies declined over subsequent months; after one year, T-cell counts and TCRbeta diversity were mostly attributed to newly produced T cells.

Explained via the paper, the treatment or condition label denotes: allogeneic hematopoietic cell transplantation with graft depleted of TCRalphabeta T cells and CD19 B cells. The children who served as transplant recipients had been given grafts of TCRalphabeta/CD19-depleted allogeneic hematopoietic cells. The TCR comes from a male patient aged 2-15 years who had a stem cell transplant for acute lymphoblastic leukemia, so the T cells may come from the graft donor. The specimen was PBMCs, mostly from graft donor cells, collected 360 days after TCRalphabeta/CD19-depleted stem cell transplant.

CDR3 sequence: CASSLETRAQTDYEQYF. DNA sequence: TGCGCCAGCAGCTTGGAGACCAGGGCCCAGACAGACTACGAGCAGTACTTC. The rearranged segments are TRBV5-1 and TRBJ2-7; the D gene is perhaps TRBD1, on 5 matching bases. V sheds 0 bases and J sheds 3 bases, leaving 19 bases between their ends. Including cysteine and phenylalanine, the CDR3 has 17 amino acids. Only the CDR3 DNA stays, 51 bases, in frame from base 1. CDR1 and CDR2 are read off the germline V gene as SGHRS and YFSETQ. Joined to the reference TRBV5-1 and TRBJ2-7 proteins, this CDR3 gives the full variable domain: KAGVTQTPRYLIKTRGQQVTLSCSPISGHRSVSWYQQTPGQGLQFLFEYFSETQRNKGNFPGRFSGRQFSNSRSEMNVSTLELGDSALYLCASSLETRAQTDYEQYFGPGTRLTVT.